These T cell receptor beta chains were read from a single sample in a study of cytomegalovirus exposure and HLA in healthy donors. The assay was immunoSEQ multiplex PCR, and TCRdb's table has in-frame clones only and misses some. The sample consists of fewer than 120,000 clones, about three quarters of them appearing once. Sequenced: PBMCs. These TCRs come from an older woman in good health and CMV-seropositive. Each CDR3 is given with its conserved first and last residue. The D gene is left open where the match is weak. Only part of the rows carry a size: once, few, many, or a class if the clone is expanded.

clone_size: NA; d_call: TRBD2; v_call: TRBV9; j_call: TRBJ2-1; cdr3_aa: CASSVGQRGFNEQFF; cdr3_nt: TGTGCCAGCAGCGTAGGCCAGCGGGGGTTCAATGAGCAGTTCTTC
clone_size: NA; d_call: TRBD1; v_call: TRBV10-1; j_call: TRBJ2-1; cdr3_aa: CASSGHGTAPYNEQFF; cdr3_nt: TGCGCCAGCAGTGGCCACGGGACAGCACCTTACAATGAGCAGTTCTTC
clone_size: NA; d_call: TRBD2; v_call: TRBV7-9; j_call: TRBJ2-7; cdr3_aa: CASSLRTSGVVRYEQYF; cdr3_nt: TGTGCCAGCAGCTTAAGAACTAGCGGGGTCGTTAGGTACGAGCAGTACTTC
clone_size: NA; d_call: NA; v_call: TRBV6-5; j_call: TRBJ1-2; cdr3_aa: CASQTGTSPGYTF; cdr3_nt: TGTGCCAGCCAAACTGGGACTTCCCCTGGCTACACCTTC
clone_size: NA; d_call: NA; v_call: TRBV28; j_call: TRBJ1-4; cdr3_aa: CASSTPGGGGIEKLFF; cdr3_nt: TGTGCCAGCAGTACTCCGGGGGGCGGGGGTATTGAAAAACTGTTTTTT
clone_size: once; d_call: NA; v_call: TRBV7-9; j_call: TRBJ1-2; cdr3_aa: CASSLRRSYGYTF; cdr3_nt: TGTGCCAGCAGCCTCCGCCGGTCCTATGGCTACACCTTC
clone_size: once; d_call: TRBD1; v_call: TRBV18; j_call: TRBJ1-5; cdr3_aa: CASSRNRDSFDSNQPQHF; cdr3_nt: TGTGCCAGCTCACGAAACCGGGACAGTTTTGATAGCAATCAGCCCCAGCATTTT
clone_size: NA; d_call: NA; v_call: TRBV2; j_call: TRBJ2-1; cdr3_aa: CASSDQGRSEQFF; cdr3_nt: TGTGCCAGCAGTGACCAGGGTCGGAGTGAGCAGTTCTTC
clone_size: NA; d_call: NA; v_call: TRBV6-1; j_call: TRBJ2-7; cdr3_aa: CASSPGDYEQYF; cdr3_nt: TGTGCCAGCAGTCCAGGGGACTACGAGCAGTACTTC
clone_size: NA; d_call: TRBD2; v_call: TRBV4-2; j_call: TRBJ2-3; cdr3_aa: CASSQTSIWEGSTDTQYF; cdr3_nt: TGTGCCAGCAGCCAGACTAGCATTTGGGAGGGGAGCACAGATACGCAGTATTTT
clone_size: NA; d_call: NA; v_call: TRBV15; j_call: TRBJ2-1; cdr3_aa: CATSRDFRGEQFF; cdr3_nt: TGTGCCACCAGCAGAGATTTCAGGGGTGAGCAGTTCTTC
clone_size: NA; d_call: TRBD2; v_call: TRBV11-1; j_call: TRBJ2-2; cdr3_aa: CASSLIAGGNTGELFF; cdr3_nt: TGTGCCAGCAGCTTAATCGCGGGAGGGAACACCGGGGAGCTGTTTTTT
clone_size: NA; d_call: TRBD2; v_call: TRBV7-3; j_call: TRBJ2-1; cdr3_aa: CASSGLAGTLGDEQFF; cdr3_nt: TGTGCCAGCAGCGGACTAGCGGGAACGCTTGGCGATGAGCAGTTCTTC
clone_size: NA; d_call: TRBD2; v_call: TRBV10-3; j_call: TRBJ2-7; cdr3_aa: CAISQLAGGPYEQYF; cdr3_nt: TGTGCCATCAGCCAACTAGCGGGAGGACCCTACGAGCAGTACTTC
clone_size: NA; d_call: TRBD2; v_call: TRBV5-1; j_call: TRBJ2-5; cdr3_aa: CASILWTSEETQYF; cdr3_nt: TGCGCCAGCATCTTATGGACTAGCGAAGAGACCCAGTACTTC
clone_size: NA; d_call: TRBD1; v_call: TRBV29-1; j_call: TRBJ1-2; cdr3_aa: CSVVRDRGLGYTF; cdr3_nt: TGCAGCGTGGTCCGGGACAGGGGGCTTGGCTACACCTTC
clone_size: NA; d_call: NA; v_call: TRBV7-2; j_call: TRBJ2-7; cdr3_aa: CASSFLDSYYEQYF; cdr3_nt: TGTGCCAGCAGCTTCTTGGACTCCTACTACGAGCAGTACTTC
clone_size: NA; d_call: NA; v_call: TRBV5-8; j_call: TRBJ1-2; cdr3_aa: CASSEGRYGYTF; cdr3_nt: TGTGCCAGCAGCGAGGGTCGCTATGGCTACACCTTC
clone_size: NA; d_call: TRBD2; v_call: TRBV19; j_call: TRBJ2-1; cdr3_aa: CASSRTSGTKQEQFF; cdr3_nt: TGTGCCAGTAGTAGGACTAGCGGGACCAAACAAGAGCAGTTCTTC
clone_size: few; d_call: NA; v_call: TRBV6-5; j_call: TRBJ1-3; cdr3_aa: CASSYLTGSGNTIYF; cdr3_nt: TGTGCCAGCAGTTACCTTACAGGGTCTGGAAACACCATATATTTT
clone_size: NA; d_call: NA; v_call: TRBV19; j_call: TRBJ1-1; cdr3_aa: CASSITVNTEAFF; cdr3_nt: TGTGCCAGTAGTATCACGGTGAACACTGAAGCTTTCTTT
clone_size: once; d_call: NA; v_call: TRBV7-3; j_call: TRBJ2-7; cdr3_aa: CASGRFWVPGYEQYF; cdr3_nt: TGTGCCAGCGGTAGGTTTTGGGTCCCGGGCTACGAGCAGTACTTC
clone_size: NA; d_call: NA; v_call: TRBV5-1; j_call: TRBJ1-6; cdr3_aa: CASTPSSTDSPLHF; cdr3_nt: TGCGCCAGCACGCCGAGCTCTACGGATTCACCCCTCCACTTT
clone_size: NA; d_call: NA; v_call: TRBV2; j_call: TRBJ1-3; cdr3_aa: CASSLTQGPGNTIYF; cdr3_nt: TGTGCCAGCAGTCTAACACAGGGTCCGGGAAACACCATATATTTT
clone_size: NA; d_call: TRBD1; v_call: TRBV7-8; j_call: TRBJ1-2; cdr3_aa: CASSQTGSDYGYTF; cdr3_nt: TGTGCCAGCAGCCAGACAGGGTCTGACTATGGCTACACTTTC
clone_size: NA; d_call: NA; v_call: TRBV11-1; j_call: TRBJ2-2; cdr3_aa: CAGQANLDTGELFF; cdr3_nt: TGTGCGGGGCAGGCCAATCTGGACACCGGGGAGCTGTTTTTT
clone_size: NA; d_call: NA; v_call: TRBV6-5; j_call: TRBJ2-7; cdr3_aa: CATLGGNEQYF; cdr3_nt: TGTGCCACTCTAGGGGGTAACGAGCAGTACTTC
clone_size: NA; d_call: TRBD2; v_call: TRBV29-1; j_call: TRBJ2-7; cdr3_aa: CSAVSGRPVDEQYF; cdr3_nt: TGCAGCGCTGTAAGCGGGAGGCCGGTAGACGAGCAGTACTTC
clone_size: few; d_call: NA; v_call: TRBV28; j_call: TRBJ1-2; cdr3_aa: CASTSSNYGYTF; cdr3_nt: TGTGCCAGCACCAGTTCTAACTATGGCTACACCTTC
clone_size: NA; d_call: TRBD1; v_call: TRBV19; j_call: TRBJ1-5; cdr3_aa: CASTTEPGQGTNQPQHF; cdr3_nt: TGTGCCAGTACCACAGAACCGGGACAGGGGACTAATCAGCCCCAGCATTTT
clone_size: NA; d_call: NA; v_call: TRBV29-1; j_call: TRBJ2-3; cdr3_aa: CSVGGRLYTDTQYF; cdr3_nt: TGCAGCGTTGGCGGGCGGCTTTACACAGATACGCAGTATTTT
clone_size: NA; d_call: NA; v_call: TRBV27; j_call: TRBJ2-2; cdr3_aa: CASSLVAANTGELFF; cdr3_nt: TGTGCCAGCAGTTTAGTAGCGGCGAACACCGGGGAGCTGTTTTTT
clone_size: NA; d_call: TRBD1; v_call: TRBV7-9; j_call: TRBJ2-7; cdr3_aa: CASSQGTGTGSYEQYF; cdr3_nt: TGTGCCAGCAGCCAAGGGACCGGGACAGGGTCCTACGAGCAGTACTTC
clone_size: NA; d_call: NA; v_call: TRBV5-1; j_call: TRBJ2-5; cdr3_aa: CASSLGQETQYF; cdr3_nt: TGCGCCAGCAGCTTGGGTCAGGAGACCCAGTACTTC
clone_size: NA; d_call: NA; v_call: TRBV5-4; j_call: TRBJ2-3; cdr3_aa: CASSFTGTTDTQYF; cdr3_nt: TGTGCCAGCAGCTTCACCGGGACAACAGATACGCAGTATTTT
clone_size: few; d_call: NA; v_call: TRBV28; j_call: TRBJ2-3; cdr3_aa: CASSPPSMGVSKDTQYF; cdr3_nt: TGTGCCAGCAGTCCCCCTTCTATGGGCGTGAGTAAGGATACGCAGTATTTT
clone_size: NA; d_call: NA; v_call: TRBV28; j_call: TRBJ1-5; cdr3_aa: CASQTRGTDSVYSNQPQHF; cdr3_nt: TGTGCCAGCCAAACTAGGGGGACGGACTCCGTCTATAGCAATCAGCCCCAGCATTTT
clone_size: NA; d_call: TRBD2; v_call: TRBV7-9; j_call: TRBJ2-4; cdr3_aa: CASSPAGGQTGGNIQYF; cdr3_nt: TGTGCCAGCAGCCCCGCGGGGGGTCAGACGGGGGGAAACATTCAGTACTTC
clone_size: NA; d_call: TRBD1; v_call: TRBV19; j_call: TRBJ1-5; cdr3_aa: CASTPRTGVSQPQHF; cdr3_nt: TGTGCCAGTACCCCCCGGACAGGGGTTTCTCAGCCCCAGCATTTT
clone_size: NA; d_call: TRBD2; v_call: TRBV7-3; j_call: TRBJ2-1; cdr3_aa: CASSTGGAGWDNEQFF; cdr3_nt: TGTGCCAGCAGCACCGGGGGAGCGGGATGGGACAATGAGCAGTTCTTC
clone_size: NA; d_call: TRBD2; v_call: TRBV9; j_call: TRBJ2-7; cdr3_aa: CASSVLAEASYEQYF; cdr3_nt: TGTGCCAGCAGCGTACTAGCGGAGGCTTCATACGAGCAGTACTTC
clone_size: NA; d_call: TRBD2; v_call: TRBV18; j_call: TRBJ2-1; cdr3_aa: CASSLSSGSIANEQFF; cdr3_nt: TGTGCCAGCTCACTATCTAGCGGGAGTATCGCGAATGAGCAGTTCTTC
clone_size: NA; d_call: NA; v_call: TRBV7-2; j_call: TRBJ2-3; cdr3_aa: CASSPGLDTQYF; cdr3_nt: TGTGCCAGCAGCCCAGGGTTGGATACGCAGTATTTT
clone_size: once; d_call: NA; v_call: TRBV28; j_call: TRBJ1-5; cdr3_aa: CASTLQGRVFKAQHF; cdr3_nt: TGTGCCAGCACCCTTCAGGGCAGGGTTTTCAAGGCCCAGCATTTT